These 32 T cell receptor beta chains were sequenced from one sample in a study of beta chain features in type 1 diabetes. Expressed TCRB transcripts were sequenced because the entire RNA isolate underwent reverse transcription. Sequencing used immunoSEQ multiplex PCR; TCRdb keeps in-frame clones, though not all of them. Altogether 400,000 to 500,000 clones are present, more than 11% being singletons, with the ten largest covering less than 0.04%. Sequenced input: naive CD4+ T cells from blood. These receptors were collected from a man aged 25 to 45 in good health.

As concerns this clone: Additional DNA sequences in this sample encode the identical CDR3. This chain uses TRBV9 with TRBJ1-2; TRBD1 aligns across 7 bases. Germline V lookup: CDR1 SGDLS, CDR2 YYNGEE. V was clipped by 2 bases and J by 2 bases; unmatched bases: 0. The CDR3 contains 13 residues. For the CDR3, the DNA is TGTGCCAGCAGCGTGACAGGGAACTATGGCTACACCTTC. Protein: CASSVTGNYGYTF. Full variable domain (missing parts from reference TRBV9 and TRBJ1-2): DSGVTQTPKHLITATGQRVTLRCSPRSGDLSVYWYQQSLDQGLQFLIQYYNGEERAKGNILERFSAQQFPDLHSELNLSSLELGDSALYFCASSVTGNYGYTFGSGTRLTVV.

J is TRBJ2-7 and V is TRBV18; 7 nucleotides match TRBD1. This CDR3 comprises 15 residues. Unmatched junction bases numbered 14, after V lost 6 bases and J lost 6 bases. From germline, CDR1 is KGHSH and CDR2 LQKENI. CDR3 sequence reads: CASSQGTAPTTEQYF. The CDR3, as DNA: TGTGCCAGCTCTCAAGGGACAGCCCCAACCACCGAGCAGTACTTC.

This clone was found a few times. The rearrangement uses TRBV7-2 and TRBJ2-7; D remains unclear. The CDR3 runs to 15 residues. Germline V CDR1 and CDR2: SGHTA, FQGNSA. Trimming took 5 bases from V and 1 from J, leaving 15 bases between them. DNA of the CDR3: TGTGCCAGCAGCCTGGGTCTAACCCAGTCCTACGAGCAGTACTTC. Amino acids: CASSLGLTQSYEQYF. The full variable domain, completed using reference TRBV7-2 and TRBJ2-7, is GAGVSQSPSNKVTEKGKDVELRCDPISGHTALYWYRQSLGQGLEFLIYFQGNSAPDKSGLPSDRFSAERTGGSVSTLTIQRTQQEDSAVYLCASSLGLTQSYEQYFGPGTRLTVT.

Worth noting for this clone: The same CDR3 also results from other DNA sequences found in this sample. The V call is TRBV7-9, the J call TRBJ2-1, with 8 bases aligning to TRBD2. Germline V CDR1 and CDR2: SEHNR, FQNEAQ (reference sequence). This CDR3 has 13 amino acids. This CDR3 is CVQTGGSYNEQFF. CDR3 DNA sequence: TGTGTCCAAACGGGGGGGTCCTACAATGAGCAGTTCTTC. Complete variable domain (other parts from reference TRBV7-9 and TRBJ2-1): DTGVSQNPRHKITKRGQNVTFRCDPISEHNRLYWYRQTLGQGPEFLTYFQNEAQLEKSRLLSDRFSAERPKGSFSTLEIQRTEQGDSAMYLCVQTGGSYNEQFFGPGTRLTVL.

This clone was seen a handful of times. J is TRBJ2-3 and V is TRBV19; a weak D match, TRBD2 (5 bases). The CDR3 extends over 14 amino acids. The germline V and J ends were trimmed by 2 bases and 4 bases, with 10 bases remaining between them. Germline lookup yields CDR1 LNHDA and CDR2 SQIVND (reference sequence). The CDR3 region is CASSISKRADTQYF. As DNA, the CDR3 is TGTGCCAGTAGTATATCCAAGAGGGCAGATACGCAGTATTTT.

The chain recombines TRBV11-2 with TRBJ2-4; possibly TRBD1 for D (5 bases). CDR3 length equals 16 residues. Between the trimmed V and J ends, which lost 2 bases and 0 bases, there was a span of 11 bases. Germline V gene lookup returns CDR1 SGHAT and CDR2 FQNNGV. CDR3 nucleotide sequence: TGTGCCAGCAGCTTACAGGGCCTTCTAGCCAAAAACATTCAGTACTTC. As protein: CASSLQGLLAKNIQYF.

This rearrangement joins TRBV18 to TRBJ2-1, with 9 bases that match TRBD1. Looked up from germline, CDR1 is KGHSH and CDR2 is LQKENI. Trimming removed 3 bases from V and 0 bases from J; junction bases left unmatched: 15. This CDR3 is built from 20 residues. The DNA for the CDR3 is TGTGCCAGCTCACCTGCCCGGGACAGGGAAAGCTCGAGCTCCTACAATGAGCAGTTCTTC. Its translation: CASSPARDRESSSSYNEQFF.

The chain employs TRBV7-8 and TRBJ2-7; D remains unclear. CDR1 and CDR2 from the germline V gene are SGHVS and FQNEAQ. The CDR3 contains 13 residues. V lost 5 bases to trimming and J lost 7 bases, with 15 bases between them. CDR3 coding DNA: TGTGCCAGCAGCCAAATTCGCGCCGCTGAGCAGTACTTC. Protein product: CASSQIRAAEQYF.

This clone was detected a few times. V usage is TRBV14 and J usage is TRBJ1-3; D gene ambiguous. Germline V gene lookup returns CDR1 SGHDN and CDR2 FVKESK. The CDR3 length is 17 residues. The V and J ends lost 1 base and 2 bases respectively, with 15 bases between them. CDR3 nucleotides: TGTGCCAGCAGCCAAGGTAACCCGTCGAGGCCTGGAAACACCATATATTTT. Protein sequence: CASSQGNPSRPGNTIYF.

Concerning this clone: An end of the junction differs from the germline gene, which may be a read error. V and J are TRBV30 and TRBJ2-1; perhaps TRBD2 as D (6 bases). Germline loops: CDR1 GTSNPN, CDR2 SVGIG (reference sequence). This CDR3 contains 15 residues. Written as DNA, the CDR3 is TGTGCCTGGAGTGGTGGGAGGAATGCTTACACTGAGCAGTTCTTC. Its protein is CAWSGGRNAYTEQFF.

This clone was seen a handful of times. The chain combines TRBV18 with TRBJ1-5; D remains ambiguous. Deletions cut 2 bases from V and 3 bases from J, with 11 bases between. This CDR3 comprises 15 residues. From germline, CDR1 is KGHSH and CDR2 LQKENI. The CDR3 reads CASSPMGSPNQPQHF. CDR3 sequence (DNA): TGTGCCAGCTCACCAATGGGGAGCCCCAATCAGCCCCAGCATTTT.

V gene TRBV10-1 combines with J gene TRBJ1-4, with unresolved D. The CDR3 consists of 12 residues. The V end was cut by 0 bases, the J end by 7 bases, with 3 bases between. Looked up from germline, CDR1 is WNHNN and CDR2 is SYGVQD (reference sequence). CDR3 coding DNA: TGCGCCAGCAGTGAGTCGAGTGAAAAACTGTTTTTT. It yields the protein CASSESSEKLFF.

The chain carries TRBV18 and TRBJ2-1, with D possibly TRBD1 on 5 matching bases. Germline CDR1 is KGHSH and CDR2 is LQKENI. This CDR3 region has 13 residues. V gave up 3 bases and J gave up 5 bases, with 8 bases separating them. The CDR3 spells CASSPDTNNEQFF. The CDR3 nucleotides are TGTGCCAGCTCACCGGACACGAACAATGAGCAGTTCTTC. The variable domain in full, completed from reference TRBV18 and TRBJ2-1, reads NAGVMQNPRHLVRRRGQEARLRCSPMKGHSHVYWYRQLPEEGLKFMVYLQKENIIDESGMPKERFSAEFPKEGPSILRIQQVVRGDSAAYFCASSPDTNNEQFFGPGTRLTVL.

The rearrangement uses TRBV30 and TRBJ2-1, with TRBD2 as a possible D gene (6 bases). CDR3 length: 16 residues. CDR1 is GTSNPN, CDR2 SVGIG, per germline (reference sequence). The V end was cut by 0 bases, the J end by 6 bases, with 18 bases between. CDR3 DNA: TGTGCCTGGAGTGTACATGGAGCGGGTCTACCCAATGAGCAGTTCTTC. It translates to CAWSVHGAGLPNEQFF.

This clone was picked up a small number of times. The rearrangement uses TRBV5-1 and TRBJ2-3; D perhaps matches TRBD2 (6 bases). The germline V gene encodes CDR1 SGHRS and CDR2 YFSETQ. The CDR3 extends over 13 amino acids. Trimming took off 4 bases at V and 4 bases at J, with 10 bases between the two ends. CDR3 coding DNA: TGCGCCAGCAGCCGGGGGTCCCCAGATACGCAGTATTTT. It codes for CASSRGSPDTQYF.

The J gene is TRBJ2-3, the V gene TRBV4-1, with 10 bases that match TRBD2. The CDR3 covers 16 residues. The junction had 8 bases not matched to a gene; V was cut back by 4 bases and J by 4 bases. The germline V gene has CDR1 MGHRA and CDR2 YSYEKL. The CDR3 region has the DNA TGCGCCAGCAGCCCCGAGCGGGGGGGCCCCGCAGATACGCAGTATTTT. This sequence encodes CASSPERGGPADTQYF.

V gene TRBV4-3 combines with J gene TRBJ1-2; 9 nucleotides agree with TRBD1. Germline values: CDR1 LGHNA, CDR2 YSLEER. Trimming took 4 bases from V and 6 from J; bases not matched to a gene: 6. CDR3 size: 14 residues. Here the CDR3 reads CASSLLQGANGYTF. DNA of the CDR3: TGCGCCAGCAGCCTCTTACAGGGGGCCAATGGCTACACCTTC.

This clone has more than one count but fewer than ten. The V gene is TRBV4-3, the J gene TRBJ2-3; a possible D gene is TRBD2 (6 bases). The ends were cut back, 3 bases at V and 0 bases at J, with 22 bases in the middle. The CDR3 runs to 19 residues. Germline lookup yields CDR1 LGHNA and CDR2 YSLEER. As DNA, the CDR3 is TGCGCCAGCAGCCACGAAATTAGCGGCCGTTCCTTTAGCACAGATACGCAGTATTTT. This encodes CASSHEISGRSFSTDTQYF.

The V and J genes are TRBV5-4 and TRBJ2-2; maybe TRBD1 (5 bases). CDR1 SGHNT and CDR2 YYREEE come from the germline V gene (reference sequence). V was trimmed by 3 bases and J by 1 base, leaving 13 bases between them. The CDR3 loop spans 16 amino acids. CDR3 amino acids: CASSSAGGQNTGELFF. CDR3 DNA: TGTGCCAGCAGCTCAGCTGGCGGACAGAACACCGGGGAGCTGTTTTTT.

This chain joins TRBV29-1 and TRBJ2-7; D is unclear. This CDR3 contains 12 residues. Germline CDR1 reads SQVTM; CDR2 reads ANQGSEA. Trimming removed 7 bases from V and 2 bases from J, with 12 bases in between. The CDR3 spells CSGGQVPYEQYF. CDR3 nucleotides: TGCAGCGGTGGGCAGGTACCCTACGAGCAGTACTTC.

There are a few counts of this clone. The chain combines TRBV27 with TRBJ2-7, with D possibly being TRBD1 (6 bases). The germline V gene encodes CDR1 MNHEY and CDR2 SMNVEV (reference sequence). This CDR3 has 13 amino acids. The V gene lost 6 bases and the J gene lost 3 bases, with 12 bases spanning the gap. DNA for the CDR3: TGTGCCAGCAGCCGACAGGTTAACTACGAGCAGTACTTC. It specifies CASSRQVNYEQYF.

This clone appeared a few times. The V gene is TRBV7-9, the J gene TRBJ2-7; D tentatively fits TRBD1 or TRBD2 (5 bases each). Trimming stripped 2 bases from V and 7 bases from J, with 15 bases between. Germline CDR1 reads SEHNR; CDR2 reads FQNEAQ (reference sequence). This CDR3 has 14 amino acids. The CDR3 protein is CASSLRGTTSEQYF. The CDR3 coding sequence is TGTGCCAGCAGCTTAAGAGGGACGACCTCAGAGCAGTACTTC.

This clone was seen ten or more times. The CDR3 loop reads CASKDSTDTQYF. The CDR3 coding sequence is TGTGCCAGCAAGGACAGCACAGATACGCAGTATTTT. The V gene is TRBV2, the J gene TRBJ2-3; no clear D gene. The V end was cut by 7 bases, the J end by 0 bases, with 5 bases between. The length of the CDR3 is 12 residues. CDR1 is SNHLY and CDR2 is FYNNEI in the germline V gene.

This clone was seen more than once but under ten times. The rearrangement uses TRBV14 and TRBJ2-1; tentatively, D is TRBD1 (5 bases). V lost 2 bases and J lost 0, with 8 bases in between. Germline CDR1 reads SGHDN; CDR2 reads FVKESK. The CDR3 extends over 15 amino acids. CDR3 sequence reads: CASSQLGRSYNEQFF. CDR3 nucleotides: TGTGCCAGCAGCCAACTGGGGCGCTCCTACAATGAGCAGTTCTTC.

The V call is TRBV30, the J call TRBJ1-5, with D unclear. V lost 0 bases and J lost 5, with 8 bases in between. From germline, CDR1 is GTSNPN and CDR2 SVGIG (reference sequence). The CDR3 totals 13 residues. CDR3 in amino acids: CAWSVREDQPQHF. The DNA for the CDR3 is TGTGCCTGGAGTGTACGGGAAGATCAGCCCCAGCATTTT.

The chain links TRBV7-9 to TRBJ2-7; no clear D gene. The CDR3 contains 16 residues. Deletions cut 5 bases from V and 0 bases from J, with 17 bases between. Germline assignment: CDR1 SEHNR and CDR2 FQNEAQ (reference sequence). The CDR3 sequence: CASSPLGLRSSYEQYF. In DNA, the CDR3 is TGTGCCAGCAGCCCTCTTGGGCTTCGGAGCTCCTACGAGCAGTACTTC.

This clone was observed a few times. The J gene is TRBJ2-3, the V gene TRBV15; TRBD2 matches 12 bases. The CDR3 covers 17 residues. After removal of 1 base from V and 5 bases from J, the junction contained 7 bases not matched to a gene. CDR1 LNHNV and CDR2 YYDKDF come from the germline V gene (reference sequence). The CDR3 coding sequence is TGTGCCACCAGCAGAGCCACTAGCGGGGGGCGCGGAGATACGCAGTATTTT. The encoded protein is CATSRATSGGRGDTQYF. The whole variable domain, remainder taken from reference TRBV15 and TRBJ2-3, is DAMVIQNPRYQVTQFGKPVTLSCSQTLNHNVMYWYQQKSSQAPKLLFHYYDKDFNNEADTPDNFQSRRPNTSFCFLDIRSPGLGDTAMYLCATSRATSGGRGDTQYFGPGTRLTVL.

This clone was counted between two and nine times. The chain is built from TRBV20-1 and TRBJ2-5; D is unresolved. The V gene lost 6 bases and the J gene lost 5 bases, with 10 bases spanning the gap. Germline assignment: CDR1 DFQATT and CDR2 SNEGSKA (reference sequence). This CDR3 region has 11 residues. CDR3 sequence (DNA): TGCAGTGCGGCCGAGGTGGAGACCCAGTACTTC. The encoded protein is CSAAEVETQYF.

The genes are TRBV9 and TRBJ2-3; 8 nucleotides align to TRBD2. With 3 bases clipped from V and 3 bases from J, the junction kept 6 bases outside the gene matches. Germline V lookup: CDR1 SGDLS, CDR2 YYNGEE. The CDR3 is 15 residues long. The CDR3 region is CASSARGGGTDTQYF. The CDR3 DNA is TGTGCCAGCAGCGCCCGGGGGGGAGGAACAGATACGCAGTATTTT.

This clone was found a few times. The V gene is TRBV13, the J gene TRBJ2-2; 7 bases are shared with TRBD2. CDR3 length: 13 residues. The junction had 8 bases not matched to a gene; V was cut back by 10 bases and J by 6 bases. Germline CDR1 and CDR2: PRHDT and FYEKMQ (reference sequence). DNA for the CDR3: TGTGCCAAAGGACTAGGGCTTCCCGGGGAGCTGTTTTTT. Amino acids: CAKGLGLPGELFF.

This chain joins TRBV7-9 and TRBJ2-7, with 11 bases that match TRBD1. This CDR3 comprises 17 residues. Germline lookup yields CDR1 SEHNR and CDR2 FQNEAQ (reference sequence). With V trimmed by 5 bases and J by 2 bases, 11 bases remained unmatched. The CDR3 sequence: CASSPGAGTGGTYEQYF. The CDR3 DNA sequence: TGTGCCAGCAGCCCAGGTGCGGGGACAGGGGGGACCTACGAGCAGTACTTC.

The chain links TRBV2 to TRBJ2-1, with D unresolved. Trimming stripped 3 bases from V and 1 base from J, with 13 bases between. Germline V gene data show CDR1 as SNHLY and CDR2 as FYNNEI. There are 16 residues in the CDR3. CDR3 DNA: TGTGCCAGCAGTGATGGGTATGGGTTGTCCTACAATGAGCAGTTCTTC. It specifies CASSDGYGLSYNEQFF.